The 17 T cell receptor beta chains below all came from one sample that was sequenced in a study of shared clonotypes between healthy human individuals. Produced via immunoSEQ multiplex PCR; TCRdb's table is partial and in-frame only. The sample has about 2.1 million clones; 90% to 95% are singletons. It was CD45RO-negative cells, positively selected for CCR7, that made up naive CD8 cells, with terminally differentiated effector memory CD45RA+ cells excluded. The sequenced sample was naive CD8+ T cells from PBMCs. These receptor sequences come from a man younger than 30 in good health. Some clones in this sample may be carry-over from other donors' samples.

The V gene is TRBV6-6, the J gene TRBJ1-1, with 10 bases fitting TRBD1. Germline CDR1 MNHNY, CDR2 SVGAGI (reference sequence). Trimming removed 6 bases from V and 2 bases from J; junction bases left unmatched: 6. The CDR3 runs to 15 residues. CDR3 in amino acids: CASRELTGGNTEAFF. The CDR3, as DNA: TGTGCCAGCAGAGAATTGACAGGGGGCAACACTGAAGCTTTCTTT.

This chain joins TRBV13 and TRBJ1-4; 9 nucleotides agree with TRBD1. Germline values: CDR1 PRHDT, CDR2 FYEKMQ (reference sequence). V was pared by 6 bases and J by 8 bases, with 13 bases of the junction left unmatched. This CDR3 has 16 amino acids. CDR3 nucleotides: TGTGCCAGCAGTTATCCTACGGGACAGGGTGGAGAAAAACTGTTTTTT. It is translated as CASSYPTGQGGEKLFF.

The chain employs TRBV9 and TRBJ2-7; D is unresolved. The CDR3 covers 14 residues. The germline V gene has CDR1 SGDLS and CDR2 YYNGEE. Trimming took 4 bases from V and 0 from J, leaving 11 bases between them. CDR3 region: CASSPHMSSYEQYF. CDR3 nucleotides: TGTGCCAGCAGCCCCCATATGAGCTCCTACGAGCAGTACTTC. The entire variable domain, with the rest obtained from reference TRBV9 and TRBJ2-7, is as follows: DSGVTQTPKHLITATGQRVTLRCSPRSGDLSVYWYQQSLDQGLQFLIQYYNGEERAKGNILERFSAQQFPDLHSELNLSSLELGDSALYFCASSPHMSSYEQYFGPGTRLTVT.

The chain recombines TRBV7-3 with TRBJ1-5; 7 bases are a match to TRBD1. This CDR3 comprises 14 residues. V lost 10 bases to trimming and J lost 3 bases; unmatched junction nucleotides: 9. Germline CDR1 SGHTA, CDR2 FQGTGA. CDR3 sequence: CANREGQTNQPQHF. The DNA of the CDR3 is TGTGCCAACCGGGAGGGACAGACCAATCAGCCCCAGCATTTT.

In DNA form, the CDR3 reads TGTGCCAGCAGTTTAGGACAGGGTGGTGGAAAACTGTTTTTT. Protein sequence: CASSLGQGGGKLFF. This chain joins TRBV27 and TRBJ1-4; 8 positions match TRBD1. This CDR3 contains 14 residues. V lost 2 bases, J lost 10 bases, and 6 bases stayed unmatched. The germline CDR1 and CDR2 sequences are MNHEY and SMNVEV (reference sequence).

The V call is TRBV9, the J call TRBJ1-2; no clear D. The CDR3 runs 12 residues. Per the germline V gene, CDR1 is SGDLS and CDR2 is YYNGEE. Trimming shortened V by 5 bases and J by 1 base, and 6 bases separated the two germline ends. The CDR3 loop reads CASREGNYGYTF. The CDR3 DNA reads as TGTGCCAGCAGGGAAGGTAACTATGGCTACACCTTC.

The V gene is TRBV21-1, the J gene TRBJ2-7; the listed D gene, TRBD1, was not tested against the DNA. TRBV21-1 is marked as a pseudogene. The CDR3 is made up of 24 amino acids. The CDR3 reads CASSKAPPHLGQGNWGTSSYEQYF. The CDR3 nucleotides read TGTGCCAGCAGCAAAGCCCCTCCCCACTTGGGACAGGGAAACTGGGGTACGAGCTCCTACGAGCAGTACTTC.

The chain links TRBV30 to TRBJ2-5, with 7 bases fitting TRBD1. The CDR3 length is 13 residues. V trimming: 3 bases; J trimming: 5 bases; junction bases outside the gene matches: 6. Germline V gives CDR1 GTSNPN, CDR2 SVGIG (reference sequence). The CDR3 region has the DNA TGTGCCTGGAGGGAAACAGGGGTCGAGACCCAGTACTTC. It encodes CAWRETGVETQYF.

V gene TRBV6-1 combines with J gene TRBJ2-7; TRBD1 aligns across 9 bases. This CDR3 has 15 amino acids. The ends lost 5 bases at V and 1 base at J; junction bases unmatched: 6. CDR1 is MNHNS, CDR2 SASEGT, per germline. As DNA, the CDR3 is TGTGCCAGCAGTCAAAGGGACAGGGCTTCCTACGAGCAGTACTTC. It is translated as CASSQRDRASYEQYF.

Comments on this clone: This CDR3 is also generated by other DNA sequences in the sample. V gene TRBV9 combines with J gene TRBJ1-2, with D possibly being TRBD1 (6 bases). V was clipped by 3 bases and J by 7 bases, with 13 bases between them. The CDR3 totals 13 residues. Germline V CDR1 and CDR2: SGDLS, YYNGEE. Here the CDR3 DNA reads TGTGCCAGCAGCGAGAGGGGCAGGGGTGGCTACACCTTC. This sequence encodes CASSERGRGGYTF.

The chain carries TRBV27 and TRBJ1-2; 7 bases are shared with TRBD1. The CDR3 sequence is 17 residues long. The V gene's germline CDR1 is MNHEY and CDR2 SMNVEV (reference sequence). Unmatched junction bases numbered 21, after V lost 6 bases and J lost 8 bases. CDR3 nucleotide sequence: TGTGCCAGCAGCAAAACAGGGGATTTGGCCCCCCTATGGGGCTACACCTTC. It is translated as CASSKTGDLAPLWGYTF.

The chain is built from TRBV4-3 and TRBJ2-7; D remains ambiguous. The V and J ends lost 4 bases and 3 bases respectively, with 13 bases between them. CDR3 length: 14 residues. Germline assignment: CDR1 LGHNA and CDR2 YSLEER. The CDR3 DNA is TGCGCCAGCAGCCCTAAGTGGCGAAACTACGAGCAGTACTTC. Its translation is CASSPKWRNYEQYF.

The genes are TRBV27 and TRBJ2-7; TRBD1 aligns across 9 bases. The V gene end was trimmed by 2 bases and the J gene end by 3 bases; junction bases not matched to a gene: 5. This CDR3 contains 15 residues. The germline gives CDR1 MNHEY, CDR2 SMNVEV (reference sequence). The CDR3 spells CASSLQGQGLYEQYF. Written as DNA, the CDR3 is TGTGCCAGCAGTTTACAGGGACAGGGCCTCTACGAGCAGTACTTC.

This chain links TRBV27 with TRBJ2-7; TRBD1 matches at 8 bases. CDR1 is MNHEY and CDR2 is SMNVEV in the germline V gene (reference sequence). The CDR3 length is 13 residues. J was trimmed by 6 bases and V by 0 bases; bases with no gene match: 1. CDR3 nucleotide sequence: TGTGCCAGCAGTTTATCGACAGGGGCCGAGCAGTACTTC. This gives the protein CASSLSTGAEQYF.

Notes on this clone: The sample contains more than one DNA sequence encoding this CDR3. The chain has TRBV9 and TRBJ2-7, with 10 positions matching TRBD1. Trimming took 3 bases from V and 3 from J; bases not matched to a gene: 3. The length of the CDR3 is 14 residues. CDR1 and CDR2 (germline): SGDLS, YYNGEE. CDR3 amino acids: CASSGGQGFYEQYF. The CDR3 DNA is TGTGCCAGCAGCGGGGGACAGGGGTTCTACGAGCAGTACTTC.

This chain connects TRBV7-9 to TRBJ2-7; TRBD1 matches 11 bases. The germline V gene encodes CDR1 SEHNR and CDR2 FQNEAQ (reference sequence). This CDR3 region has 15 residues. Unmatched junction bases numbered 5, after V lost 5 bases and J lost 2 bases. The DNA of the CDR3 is TGTGCCAGCAGCCCGCGGGACAGGGGGGCCTACGAGCAGTACTTC. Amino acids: CASSPRDRGAYEQYF.

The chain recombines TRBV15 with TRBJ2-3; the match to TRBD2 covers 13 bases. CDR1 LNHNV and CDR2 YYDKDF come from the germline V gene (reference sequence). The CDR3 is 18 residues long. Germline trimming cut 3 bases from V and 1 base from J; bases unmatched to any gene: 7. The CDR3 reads CATSSGLAGVQRTDTQYF. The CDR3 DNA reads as TGTGCCACCAGCAGTGGACTAGCGGGAGTCCAGCGCACAGATACGCAGTATTTT.